These 9 T cell receptor beta chains came from one sample sequenced in a study of blood T cell repertoires in COVID-19. Measured with immunoSEQ multiplex PCR; TCRdb has only the in-frame clones, and not every one. The sample lists 300,000 to 350,000 clones; around four fifths were seen once. What was sequenced was peripheral blood. These receptors all come from a man younger than 45 with active or convalescent COVID-19.

The chain joins TRBV14 to TRBJ2-5; the match to TRBD2 covers 7 bases. Looked up from germline, CDR1 is SGHDN and CDR2 is FVKESK. This CDR3 spans 15 amino acids. J lost 4 bases, V lost 1 base, and 6 bases had no gene match. The CDR3 loop is CASSQVLGRGETQYF. For the CDR3, the DNA is TGTGCCAGCAGCCAAGTACTGGGGAGGGGAGAGACCCAGTACTTC.

The table lists this clone with a count of one. The chain joins TRBV19 to TRBJ1-2; D uncertain. V was trimmed by 0 bases and J by 2 bases, leaving 7 bases between them. Germline CDR1 LNHDA, CDR2 SQIVND (reference sequence). CDR3 length: 14 amino acids. CDR3 sequence: CASSIDYRNYGYTF. As DNA, the CDR3 is TGTGCCAGTAGTATAGATTACAGAAACTATGGCTACACCTTC.

The CDR3 sequence is CASSLNSPSGDADTQYF. Here the CDR3 DNA reads TGTGCCAGCAGCTTAAATTCCCCTAGCGGGGATGCAGATACGCAGTATTTT. The chain couples TRBV13 to TRBJ2-3; 9 nucleotides line up with TRBD2. Germline V gene sequence: CDR1 PRHDT, CDR2 FYEKMQ (reference sequence). The V segment lost 2 bases and the J segment 4 bases; nucleotides outside the gene matches: 10. CDR3 length: 17 amino acids.

V gene TRBV30 combines with J gene TRBJ2-2; D possibly corresponds to TRBD1 (6 bases). CDR3 size: 13 residues. Trimming took off 2 bases at V and 6 bases at J, with 10 bases between the two ends. Looked up from germline, CDR1 is GTSNPN and CDR2 is SVGIG (reference sequence). The CDR3 DNA follows: TGTGCCTGGAGTCAGCAGGGGTCCGGGGAGCTGTTTTTT. It yields the protein CAWSQQGSGELFF. Combining the CDR3 with reference TRBV30 and TRBJ2-2 gives the whole variable domain SQTIHQWPATLVQPVGSPLSLECTVEGTSNPNLYWYRQAAGRGLQLLFYSVGIGQISSEVPQNLSASRPQDRQFILSSKKLLLSDSGFYLCAWSQQGSGELFFGEGSRLTVL.

The chain joins TRBV20-1 to TRBJ1-2; D unclear. This CDR3 has 10 amino acids. V was trimmed by 6 bases and J by 6 bases, leaving 8 bases between them. Germline lookup yields CDR1 DFQATT and CDR2 SNEGSKA (reference sequence). CDR3 sequence: CSAYGHGYTF. DNA for the CDR3: TGCAGTGCCTATGGTCATGGCTACACCTTC.

The V call is TRBV6-2 or TRBV6-3, the J call TRBJ1-2; a weak D match, TRBD1 (6 bases). This CDR3 has 16 amino acids. Germline assignment: CDR1 MNHEY and CDR2 SVGEGT. Trimming cost V 2 bases and J 4 bases, with 17 bases left between them. The CDR3 sequence is CASSYNPGGRIYGYTF. The CDR3 DNA is TGTGCCAGCAGTTACAACCCCGGGGGGCGAATCTATGGCTACACCTTC.

This clone came up once. The gene calls are TRBV30 and TRBJ2-5; 10 nucleotides match TRBD2. Germline V gene sequence: CDR1 GTSNPN, CDR2 SVGIG (reference sequence). The CDR3 runs to 18 residues. The chain's CDR3 is CAFLPGLALRGVQETQYF. CDR3 nucleotide sequence: TGTGCTTTCCTCCCGGGACTAGCGTTAAGGGGGGTCCAAGAGACCCAGTACTTC. Full variable domain (remainder filled in from reference TRBV30 and TRBJ2-5): SQTIHQWPATLVQPVGSPLSLECTVEGTSNPNLYWYRQAAGRGLQLLFYSVGIGQISSEVPQNLSASRPQDRQFILSSKKLLLSDSGFYLCAFLPGLALRGVQETQYFGPGTRLLVL.

About this clone itself: A junction boundary mismatches the germline segment, possibly from a read error. This chain uses TRBV19 with TRBJ2-1; D is undetermined. The CDR3 length is 14 residues. CDR1 and CDR2 from the germline V gene are LNHDA and SQIVND (reference sequence). CDR3 region: CASSIGVGYTEQFF. The CDR3 bases are TGTGCCAGTAGTATTGGAGTTGGATACACTGAGCAGTTCTTC.

In the case of this clone: Distinct nucleotide sequences in the sample also encode this CDR3. The chain is built from TRBV5-6 and TRBJ1-5; the match to TRBD1 covers 9 bases. Germline CDR1 reads SGHDT; CDR2 reads YYEEEE. J gave up 7 bases and V 3 bases, and 11 bases lay outside the gene matches. This CDR3 spans 16 amino acids. The CDR3 bases are TGTGCCAGCAGCTCCTCGGGACAGGGAGAGCGGCAGCCCCAGCATTTT. This encodes CASSSSGQGERQPQHF.